This TCR beta chain was profiled in a study of blood T cell dynamics during melanoma immunotherapy. The time point is: week 3, after first cycle of checkpoint inhibitor. Blood was drawn before treatment and at week 3 after checkpoint blockade. The CDR3 has 16 residues. V lost 1 base and J lost 2, with 18 bases in between. Germline V gene data show CDR1 as SQVTM and CDR2 as ANQGSEA. Assay: immunoSEQ multiplex PCR; the TCRdb copy retains only in-frame clones and omits some. This table has around 13,000 clones, around 91% appearing once. The sample in question was effector memory CD8+ T cells from blood, obtained from a patient treated with checkpoint blockade. The sequence was obtained from a human donor with melanoma. V and J are TRBV29-1 and TRBJ2-7, with TRBD1 as a possible D gene (6 bases). CDR3 bases: TGCAGCGTTGAAGTTCCCGGAACAGGGAAACCCTACGAGCAGTACTTC. Amino acid sequence: CSVEVPGTGKPYEQYF.